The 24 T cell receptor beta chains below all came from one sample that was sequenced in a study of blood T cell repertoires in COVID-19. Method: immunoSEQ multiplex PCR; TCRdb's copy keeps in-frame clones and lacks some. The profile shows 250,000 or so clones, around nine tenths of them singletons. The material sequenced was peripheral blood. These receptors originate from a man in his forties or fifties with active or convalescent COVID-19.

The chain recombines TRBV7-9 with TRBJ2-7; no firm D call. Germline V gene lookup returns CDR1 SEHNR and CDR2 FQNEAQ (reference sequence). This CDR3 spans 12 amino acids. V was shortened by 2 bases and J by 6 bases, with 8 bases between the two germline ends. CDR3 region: CASSLIDFEQYF. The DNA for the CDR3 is TGTGCCAGCAGCTTAATCGACTTCGAGCAGTACTTC.

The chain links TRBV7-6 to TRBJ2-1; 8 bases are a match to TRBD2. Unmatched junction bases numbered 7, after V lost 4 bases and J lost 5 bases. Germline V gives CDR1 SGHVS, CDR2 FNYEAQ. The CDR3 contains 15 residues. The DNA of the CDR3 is TGTGCCAGCAGCTCCACCGGGACTAGGGACAATGAGCAGTTCTTC. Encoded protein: CASSSTGTRDNEQFF.

The CDR3 sequence is CASSPLGAPEGYNEQFF. The DNA of the CDR3 is TGTGCCAGCAGCCCACTTGGGGCCCCTGAAGGCTACAATGAGCAGTTCTTC. The rearrangement uses TRBV4-2 and TRBJ2-1, with a possible D match to TRBD1 (5 bases). The CDR3 is 17 amino acids. Germline V gene data show CDR1 as LGHNA and CDR2 as YNFKEQ. Trimming left V 4 bases short and J 3 bases short, with 19 bases between.

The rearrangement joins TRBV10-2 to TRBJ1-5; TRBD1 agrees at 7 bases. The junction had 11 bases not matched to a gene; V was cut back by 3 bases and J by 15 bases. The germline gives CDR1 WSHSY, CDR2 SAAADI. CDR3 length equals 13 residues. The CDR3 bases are TGCGCCAGCAGTGAAAGGTCGGACAGGAGTAGGCATTTT. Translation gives CASSERSDRSRHF.

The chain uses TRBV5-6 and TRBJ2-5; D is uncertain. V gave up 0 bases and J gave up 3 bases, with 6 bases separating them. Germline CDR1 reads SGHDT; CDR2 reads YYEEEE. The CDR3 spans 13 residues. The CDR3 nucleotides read TGTGCCAGCAGCTTGGTAGACAAAGAGACCCAGTACTTC. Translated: CASSLVDKETQYF.

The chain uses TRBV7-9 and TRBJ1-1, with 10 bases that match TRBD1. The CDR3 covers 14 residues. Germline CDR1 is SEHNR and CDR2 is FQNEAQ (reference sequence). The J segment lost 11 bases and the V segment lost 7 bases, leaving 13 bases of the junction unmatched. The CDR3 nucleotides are TGTGCCAGCATCCCCACGACAGGGGGCGGAAGGGCTTTCTTT. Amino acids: CASIPTTGGGRAFF.

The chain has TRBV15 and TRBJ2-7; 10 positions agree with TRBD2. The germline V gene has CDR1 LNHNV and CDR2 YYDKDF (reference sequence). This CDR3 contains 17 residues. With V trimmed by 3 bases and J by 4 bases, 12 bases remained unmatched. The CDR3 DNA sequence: TGTGCCACCAGCAGCGGTCTAGCGGGGGTCGGGACTTACGAGCAGTACTTC. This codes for CATSSGLAGVGTYEQYF.

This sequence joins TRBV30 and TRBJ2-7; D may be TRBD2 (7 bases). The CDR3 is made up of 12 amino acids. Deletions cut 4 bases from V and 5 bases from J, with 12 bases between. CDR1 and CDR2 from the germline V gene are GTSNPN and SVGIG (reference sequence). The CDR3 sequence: CAWMGGQNEQYF. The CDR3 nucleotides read TGTGCCTGGATGGGGGGGCAAAACGAGCAGTACTTC.

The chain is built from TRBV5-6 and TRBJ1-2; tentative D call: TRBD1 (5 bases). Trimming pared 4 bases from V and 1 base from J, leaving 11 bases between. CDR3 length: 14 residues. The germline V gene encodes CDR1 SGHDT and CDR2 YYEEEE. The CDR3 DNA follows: TGTGCCAGCAGCCCCGACAGAAGTAACTATGGCTACACCTTC. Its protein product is CASSPDRSNYGYTF.

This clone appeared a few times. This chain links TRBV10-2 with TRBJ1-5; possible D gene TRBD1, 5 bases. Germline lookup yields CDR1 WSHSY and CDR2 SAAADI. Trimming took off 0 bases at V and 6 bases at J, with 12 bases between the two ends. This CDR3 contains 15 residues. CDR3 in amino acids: CASSESMGGSQPQHF. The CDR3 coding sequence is TGCGCCAGCAGTGAGTCGATGGGGGGAAGTCAGCCCCAGCATTTT.

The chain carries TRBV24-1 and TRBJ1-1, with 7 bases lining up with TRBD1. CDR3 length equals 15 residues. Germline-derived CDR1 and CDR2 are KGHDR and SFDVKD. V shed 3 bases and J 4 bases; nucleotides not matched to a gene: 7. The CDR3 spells CATSDQKGAGTEAFF. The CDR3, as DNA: TGTGCCACCAGTGATCAAAAGGGGGCCGGCACTGAAGCTTTCTTT.

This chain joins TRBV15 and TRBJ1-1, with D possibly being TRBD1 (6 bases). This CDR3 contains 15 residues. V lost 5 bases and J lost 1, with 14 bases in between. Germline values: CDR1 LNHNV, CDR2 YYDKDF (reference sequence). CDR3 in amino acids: CATSPSDRQNTEAFF. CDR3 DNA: TGTGCCACCAGCCCTTCCGACAGGCAGAACACTGAAGCTTTCTTT.

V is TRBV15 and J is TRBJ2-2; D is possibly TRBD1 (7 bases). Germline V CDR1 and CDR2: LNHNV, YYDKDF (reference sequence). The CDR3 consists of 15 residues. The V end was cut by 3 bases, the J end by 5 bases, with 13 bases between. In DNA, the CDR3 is TGTGCCACCAGCAGCACAGGGGAGGTAACCGGGGAGCTGTTTTTT. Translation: CATSSTGEVTGELFF.

For the CDR3, the DNA is TGTGCCAGCAGCCAATTGGGTGGGGGGGATCAGCCCCAGCATTTT. Encoded protein: CASSQLGGGDQPQHF. The chain employs TRBV3-1 (or the pseudogene TRBV3-2) and TRBJ1-5; D may be TRBD1 (5 bases). The CDR3 loop spans 15 amino acids. From germline, CDR1 is LGHDT and CDR2 YNNKEL (reference sequence). V lost 2 bases and J lost 5, with 13 bases in between.

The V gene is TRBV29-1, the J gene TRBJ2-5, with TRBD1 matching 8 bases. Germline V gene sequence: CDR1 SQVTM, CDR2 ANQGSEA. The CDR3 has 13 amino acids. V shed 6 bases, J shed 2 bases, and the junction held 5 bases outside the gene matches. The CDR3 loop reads CSVANRGQETQYF. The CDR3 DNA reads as TGCAGCGTCGCAAACAGGGGGCAAGAGACCCAGTACTTC.

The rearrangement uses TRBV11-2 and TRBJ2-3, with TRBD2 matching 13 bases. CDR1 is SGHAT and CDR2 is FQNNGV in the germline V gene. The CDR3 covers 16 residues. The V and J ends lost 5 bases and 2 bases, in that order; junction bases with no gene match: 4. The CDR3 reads CASSPGLAGITDTQYF. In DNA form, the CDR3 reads TGTGCCAGCAGCCCGGGACTAGCGGGGATCACAGATACGCAGTATTTT.

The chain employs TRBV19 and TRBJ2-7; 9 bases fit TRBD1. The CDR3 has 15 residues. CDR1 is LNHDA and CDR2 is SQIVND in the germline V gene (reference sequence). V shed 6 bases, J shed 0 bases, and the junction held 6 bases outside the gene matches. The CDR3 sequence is CASRPQGASSYEQYF. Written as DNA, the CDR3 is TGTGCCAGTAGGCCACAGGGGGCGAGCTCCTACGAGCAGTACTTC.

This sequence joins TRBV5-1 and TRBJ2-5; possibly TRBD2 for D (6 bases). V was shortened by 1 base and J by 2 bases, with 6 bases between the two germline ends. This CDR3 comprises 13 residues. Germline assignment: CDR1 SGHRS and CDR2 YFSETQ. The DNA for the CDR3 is TGCGCCAGCAGCTTGCTAGCGCAAGAGACCCAGTACTTC. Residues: CASSLLAQETQYF.

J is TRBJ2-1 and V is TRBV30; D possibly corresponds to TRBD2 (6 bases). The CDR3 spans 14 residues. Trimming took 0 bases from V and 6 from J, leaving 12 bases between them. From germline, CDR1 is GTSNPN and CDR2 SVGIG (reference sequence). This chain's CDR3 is CAWSVVLASNEQFF. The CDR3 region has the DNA TGTGCCTGGAGTGTAGTACTAGCAAGCAATGAGCAGTTCTTC.

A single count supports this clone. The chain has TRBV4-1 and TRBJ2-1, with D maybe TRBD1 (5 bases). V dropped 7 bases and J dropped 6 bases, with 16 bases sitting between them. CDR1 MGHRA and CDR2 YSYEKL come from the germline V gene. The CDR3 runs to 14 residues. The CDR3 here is CASTHGVGANEQFF. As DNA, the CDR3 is TGCGCCAGCACCCATGGAGTAGGGGCCAATGAGCAGTTCTTC.

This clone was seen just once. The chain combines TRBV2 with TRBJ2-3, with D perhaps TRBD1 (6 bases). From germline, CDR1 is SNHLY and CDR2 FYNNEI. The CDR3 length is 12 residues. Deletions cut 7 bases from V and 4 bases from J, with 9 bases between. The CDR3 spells CASNRDADTQYF. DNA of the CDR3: TGTGCCAGCAACAGGGACGCAGATACGCAGTATTTT.

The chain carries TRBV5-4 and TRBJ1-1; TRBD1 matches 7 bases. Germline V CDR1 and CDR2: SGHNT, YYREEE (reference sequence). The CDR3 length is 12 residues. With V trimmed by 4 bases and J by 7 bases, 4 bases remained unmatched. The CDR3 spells CASSNRGGEAFF. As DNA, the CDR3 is TGTGCCAGCAGCAACAGGGGTGGTGAAGCTTTCTTT.

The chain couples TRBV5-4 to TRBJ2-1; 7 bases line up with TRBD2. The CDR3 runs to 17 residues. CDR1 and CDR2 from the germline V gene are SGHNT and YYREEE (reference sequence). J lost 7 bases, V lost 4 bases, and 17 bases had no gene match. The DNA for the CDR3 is TGTGCCAGCAGCCTCGCCTCCGGGGGGATCCGTAGGAATGAGCAGTTCTTC. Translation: CASSLASGGIRRNEQFF.

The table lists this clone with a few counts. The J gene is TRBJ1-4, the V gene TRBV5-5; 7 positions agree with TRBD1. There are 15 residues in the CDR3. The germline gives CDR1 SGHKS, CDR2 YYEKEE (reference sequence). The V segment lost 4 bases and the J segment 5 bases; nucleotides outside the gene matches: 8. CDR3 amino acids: CASSPGDRPNEKLFF. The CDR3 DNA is TGTGCCAGCAGCCCGGGGGACAGACCCAATGAAAAACTGTTTTTT.